Listed here are 23 T cell receptor beta chains from one sample, sequenced in a study of T cell clonality in common variable immunodeficiency. No antigen is known for these receptors. Study-wide findings and caveats: In common variable immunodeficiency, TCR beta chains reportedly carried fewer deletions and N-nucleotide insertions.

The data were produced by immunoSEQ multiplex PCR, yet TCRdb's version contains in-frame clones alone and is incomplete. Recorded here are 40,000 to 50,000 clones, none singletons. Material: peripheral blood mononuclear cells. Receptors originate from a human donor with common variable immunodeficiency.

Of note for this clone: Read coverage stops 3 residues before the CDR3 terminus; the germline J gene supplies the remainder. V gene TRBV19 combines with J gene TRBJ1-1; D might be TRBD1 (5 bases). Trimming removed 2 bases from V and 7 bases from J, with 20 bases in between. The germline V gene encodes CDR1 LNHDA and CDR2 SQIVND (reference sequence). The CDR3 contains 16 residues. CDR3 DNA, as far as it was read: TGTGCCAGTAGTATATGGGCGGGGGGGGAGATCGTTGAA. As protein: CASSIWAGGEIVE. The complete CDR3 sequence is CASSIWAGGEIVEAFF.

As for this clone: The CDR3 is cut off 3 residues early in the read; its end comes from the germline J gene. The chain couples TRBV19 to TRBJ1-5; 8 bases agree with TRBD1. Looked up from germline, CDR1 is LNHDA and CDR2 is SQIVND (reference sequence). The CDR3 extends over 16 amino acids. Trimming at V came to 6 bases and at J to 0 bases, leaving 7 bases not matched to a gene. Incomplete CDR3 DNA: TGTGCCAGTAGGTTAGGGACAGGCTATAGCAATCAGCCC. Translating it yields CASRLGTGYSNQP. The complete CDR3 sequence is CASRLGTGYSNQPQHF. The variable domain in full, completed from reference TRBV19 and TRBJ1-5, reads DGGITQSPKYLFRKEGQNVTLSCEQNLNHDAMYWYRQDPGQGLRLIYYSQIVNDFQKGDIAEGYSVSREKKESFPLTVTSAQKNPTAFYLCASRLGTGYSNQPQHFGDGTRLSIL.

This clone appeared many times. From the germline J gene comes the end of the CDR3, since the read stops 3 residues before it. The rearrangement links TRBV18 to TRBJ2-7, with a tentative D call TRBD1 (6 bases). CDR1 and CDR2 from the germline V gene are KGHSH and LQKENI. V lost 5 bases and J 1 base, leaving 9 bases between the germline ends. CDR3 length equals 13 residues. CDR3 DNA, as far as it was read: TGTGCCAGCTCATCAGGACAGTCCTACGAG. The encoded protein is CASSSGQSYE. The full CDR3 sequence reads CASSSGQSYEQYF.

With respect to this clone: The read falls 3 residues short of the CDR3 end, and the missing part is taken from the germline J gene. This rearrangement joins TRBV2 to TRBJ1-1; 9 bases line up with TRBD1. V was clipped by 6 bases and J by 5 bases; unmatched bases: 7. This CDR3 region has 14 residues. The germline V gene has CDR1 SNHLY and CDR2 FYNNEI. The CDR3 reads CASRPTDRGTEAFF. The CDR3 DNA, read in part, is TGTGCCAGCAGACCTACGGACAGGGGAACTGAA. The whole variable domain, filled in from reference TRBV2 and TRBJ1-1, reads EPEVTQTPSHQVTQMGQEVILRCVPISNHLYFYWYRQILGQKVEFLVSFYNNEISEKSEIFDDQFSVERPDGSNFTLKIRSTKLEDSAMYFCASRPTDRGTEAFFGQGTRLTVV.

As for this clone: Read data end 3 residues before the CDR3 end; the end is taken from the germline J gene. The chain links TRBV20-1 to TRBJ2-7, with D perhaps matching TRBD2 (6 bases). The CDR3 length is 15 residues. Looked up from germline, CDR1 is DFQATT and CDR2 is SNEGSKA (reference sequence). V was pared by 0 bases and J by 3 bases, with 15 bases between. The covered CDR3 bases are TGCAGTGCTAGAGATGGGCAGCGGGCAGACTACGAG. This gives the protein CSARDGQRADYE. In full, the CDR3 reads CSARDGQRADYEQYF.

CDR3 DNA, as far as it was read: TGTGCCAGCAGCCGGGACGGGACAGTCCGTCACGAG. Its translation: CASSRDGTVRHE. The CDR3 in full is CASSRDGTVRHEQYF. V is TRBV7-3 and J is TRBJ2-7, with TRBD1 matching over 7 bases. Read data end 3 residues before the CDR3 end; the end is taken from the germline J gene. The V and J ends lost 5 bases and 5 bases, in that order; junction bases with no gene match: 12. Germline V gene lookup returns CDR1 SGHTA and CDR2 FQGTGA. The CDR3 is 15 residues long.

For this clone: The read ends 3 residues before the CDR3 terminus; that terminus is restored from the germline J gene. The chain employs TRBV5-4 and TRBJ2-7; D may match TRBD1 or TRBD2 (5 bases each). Looked up from germline, CDR1 is SGHNT and CDR2 is YYREEE (reference sequence). Trimming removed 6 bases from V and 6 bases from J, with 16 bases in between. This CDR3 is 13 amino acids long. The CDR3 region is CASTLRAQGEQYF. The sequenced part of the CDR3 DNA is TGTGCCAGCACCCTGAGGGCCCAGGGCGAG.

On this clone itself: The CDR3 end lies 3 residues beyond the end of the read and is filled in from the germline J gene. V is TRBV19 and J is TRBJ2-1; 7 bases are a match to TRBD2. The germline V gene encodes CDR1 LNHDA and CDR2 SQIVND (reference sequence). Trimming at V came to 4 bases and at J to 4 bases, leaving 10 bases not matched to a gene. CDR3 length equals 16 residues. The CDR3: CASSTYSGTTYNEQFF. The DNA read from the CDR3 is TGTGCCAGTAGTACTTATTCCGGGACTACTTACAATGAG. Supplemented by reference TRBV19 and TRBJ2-1, the full variable domain reads DGGITQSPKYLFRKEGQNVTLSCEQNLNHDAMYWYRQDPGQGLRLIYYSQIVNDFQKGDIAEGYSVSREKKESFPLTVTSAQKNPTAFYLCASSTYSGTTYNEQFFGPGTRLTVL.

This clone was observed at least ten times. Coverage ceases 3 residues before the CDR3 finishes, and the germline J gene fills in the end. The chain carries TRBV7-8 and TRBJ2-7; weak D call: TRBD1 (6 bases). The CDR3 has 14 residues. Trimming pared 4 bases from V and 0 bases from J, leaving 10 bases between. Germline V CDR1 and CDR2: SGHVS, FQNEAQ. The CDR3 bases that were read are TGTGCCAGCAGCTCACAGGGTAGCTCCTACGAG. It translates to CASSSQGSSYE. The whole CDR3 reads CASSSQGSSYEQYF.

On this clone: The DNA ends 3 residues before the CDR3 does, and the rest of the CDR3 is filled in from the germline J gene. The chain couples TRBV2 to TRBJ2-5; D gene uncertain. This CDR3 has 12 residues. The V and J ends lost 2 bases and 5 bases respectively, with 6 bases between them. In germline, CDR1 is SNHLY, CDR2 FYNNEI. CDR3 DNA (partial): TGTGCCAGCAGTGAATCGAGGGAGACC. It yields the protein CASSESRET. The whole CDR3 region reads CASSESRETQYF.

This clone has a handful of counts. The CDR3 end lies 3 residues beyond the end of the read and is filled in from the germline J gene. The chain carries TRBV2 and TRBJ2-7; 11 bases match TRBD2. V lost 7 bases, J lost 0 bases, and 5 bases stayed unmatched. Germline CDR1 is SNHLY and CDR2 is FYNNEI. The CDR3 has 15 amino acids. The CDR3 protein is CASTASGGSSYEQYF. The sequenced CDR3 bases are TGTGCCAGCACGGCTAGCGGGGGGAGCTCCTACGAG.

This clone was recorded a few times. The read finishes 3 residues shy of the CDR3 end, and the germline J gene is used to complete it. The V gene is TRBV2, the J gene TRBJ1-1; D is possibly TRBD1 (5 bases). This CDR3 is 11 amino acids long. Germline V lookup: CDR1 SNHLY, CDR2 FYNNEI. Trimming cost V 6 bases and J 3 bases, with 5 bases left between them. The covered CDR3 bases are TGTGCCAGCAGAGGGGACACTGAA. This sequence encodes CASRGDTE. The complete CDR3 protein is CASRGDTEAFF.

This clone was observed at least ten times. The read ends 3 residues early relative to the CDR3; the germline J gene fills the gap. The V gene is TRBV2, the J gene TRBJ1-5; D is possibly TRBD1 (6 bases). V gave up 6 bases and J gave up 0 bases, with 12 bases separating them. This CDR3 has 15 residues. Germline V lookup: CDR1 SNHLY, CDR2 FYNNEI. The part of the CDR3 DNA that was read is TGTGCCAGCAGCGTCGGGGGGGCTAGCAATCAGCCC. Translation: CASSVGGASNQP. The entire CDR3 reads CASSVGGASNQPQHF.

With respect to this clone: Sequencing ends 3 residues short of the CDR3 end; the germline J gene provides the rest. The chain links TRBV7-2 to TRBJ1-2, with D possibly being TRBD1 (6 bases). This CDR3 is built from 15 residues. CDR1 SGHTA and CDR2 FQGNSA come from the germline V gene. V lost 5 bases to trimming and J lost 1 base, with 14 bases between them. The sequenced part of the CDR3 DNA is TGTGCCAGCAGCGACAGGACAGCCAGTAACTATGGC. As protein: CASSDRTASNYG. The full-length CDR3 reads as CASSDRTASNYGYTF.

A note on this clone: The read ends 3 residues early relative to the CDR3; the germline J gene fills the gap. The J gene is TRBJ2-1, the V gene TRBV5-6; D gene uncertain. This CDR3 region has 13 residues. With 6 bases removed from V and 4 bases from J, the gap between germline ends came to 11 bases. Per the germline V gene, CDR1 is SGHDT and CDR2 is YYEEEE. CDR3 DNA, as far as it was read: TGTGCCAGCACCCCGGAGCGATACAATGAG. The encoded protein is CASTPERYNE. The complete CDR3 reads CASTPERYNEQFF.

This clone was observed many times. Read data end 3 residues before the CDR3 end; the end is taken from the germline J gene. The rearrangement uses TRBV7-4 and TRBJ1-4; 7 bases are a match to TRBD1. V dropped 8 bases and J dropped 4; count of bases not matched to a gene: 7. In germline, CDR1 is SGHVT, CDR2 SQSDAQ. The CDR3 is made up of 14 amino acids. The DNA read from the CDR3 is TGTGCCAGCGTTGAGGACAGGCATAATGAAAAA. Amino acid sequence: CASVEDRHNEK. The full CDR3 protein reads CASVEDRHNEKLFF.

A few counts support this clone. Sequencing ends 3 residues short of the CDR3 end; the germline J gene provides the rest. V and J are TRBV19 and TRBJ1-1; D uncertain. Germline V lookup: CDR1 LNHDA, CDR2 SQIVND (reference sequence). This CDR3 has 14 residues. The V and J ends lost 11 bases and 0 bases respectively, with 16 bases between them. The part of the CDR3 DNA that was read is TGTGCCTCTTTAGTACCGGGTTTGAACACTGAA. Translating gives CASLVPGLNTE. The full CDR3 protein reads CASLVPGLNTEAFF. Based on the CDR3 plus reference TRBV19 and TRBJ1-1, the full variable domain is DGGITQSPKYLFRKEGQNVTLSCEQNLNHDAMYWYRQDPGQGLRLIYYSQIVNDFQKGDIAEGYSVSREKKESFPLTVTSAQKNPTAFYLCASLVPGLNTEAFFGQGTRLTVV.

This clone has ten or more counts. The read ends 3 residues early relative to the CDR3; the germline J gene fills the gap. This chain links TRBV19 with TRBJ2-1; 10 bases map to TRBD1. There are 15 residues in the CDR3. The germline V gene encodes CDR1 LNHDA and CDR2 SQIVND (reference sequence). The junction had 6 bases not matched to a gene; V was cut back by 3 bases and J by 7 bases. The sequenced part of the CDR3 DNA is TGTGCCAGTAGTATGTATGGGACAGGGGCTAATGAG. It encodes CASSMYGTGANE. The CDR3 reads in full as CASSMYGTGANEQFF.

This clone was seen a handful of times. The read falls 3 residues short of the CDR3 end, and the missing part is taken from the germline J gene. V usage is TRBV18 and J usage is TRBJ1-2; 8 nucleotides line up with TRBD1. The CDR3 loop spans 17 amino acids. The V gene end was trimmed by 2 bases and the J gene end by 4 bases; junction bases not matched to a gene: 12. Germline loops: CDR1 KGHSH, CDR2 LQKENI. This CDR3 reads CASSPTGQDSPSYGYTF. The CDR3 DNA, read in part, is TGTGCCAGCTCACCAACGGGACAGGACTCTCCGTCCTATGGC.

This clone has at least ten counts. The CDR3 end falls 3 residues outside the read, so it is completed with the germline J gene. The chain couples TRBV6-2 or TRBV6-3 to TRBJ2-5, with D possibly matching TRBD2 (6 bases). V lost 2 bases to trimming and J lost 5 bases, with 12 bases between them. Looked up from germline, CDR1 is MNHEY and CDR2 is SVGEGT. The CDR3 contains 14 residues. CDR3 in amino acids: CASSYQLAGETQYF. The CDR3 DNA, read in part, is TGTGCCAGCAGTTACCAACTAGCTGGCGAGACC.

This clone was counted a few times. The read falls 3 residues short of the CDR3 end, and the missing part is taken from the germline J gene. The chain uses TRBV6-2 or TRBV6-3 and TRBJ1-2; TRBD1 is a possible D gene (5 bases). This CDR3 comprises 15 residues. Germline CDR1 MNHEY, CDR2 SVGEGT. V lost 1 base and J lost 7, with 16 bases in between. The DNA read from the CDR3 is TGTGCCAGCAGTTACTGGGACTCAGCGCTGGGTGGC. Its protein product is CASSYWDSALGG. The full CDR3 sequence reads CASSYWDSALGGYTF.

This clone occurred many times. The read finishes 3 residues shy of the CDR3 end, and the germline J gene is used to complete it. V is TRBV29-1 and J is TRBJ2-2; 7 nucleotides line up with TRBD1. The ends lost 4 bases at V and 2 bases at J; junction bases unmatched: 1. Germline lookup yields CDR1 SQVTM and CDR2 ANQGSEA. The CDR3 spans 13 residues. The CDR3 DNA, read in part, is TGCAGCGTTGGGGACAGAAACACCGGGGAG. The encoded protein is CSVGDRNTGE. The whole CDR3 protein is CSVGDRNTGELFF.

This clone showed up many times. The read ends 3 residues shy of where the CDR3 ends; the end is completed using the germline J gene. The chain links TRBV20-1 to TRBJ2-7; 10 bases match TRBD1. Germline-derived CDR1 and CDR2 are DFQATT and SNEGSKA (reference sequence). The V segment lost 6 bases and the J segment 1 base; nucleotides outside the gene matches: 9. The CDR3 spans 15 residues. The sequenced CDR3 bases are TGCAGTGCGGTGGGGACAGGGGAGTTTTCCTACGAG. This translates into CSAVGTGEFSYE. The complete CDR3 reads CSAVGTGEFSYEQYF.